The clone carrying this TCR beta chain was detected many times. Its antigen is not identified. Germline values: CDR1 LGHNA, CDR2 YNFKEQ. The CDR3 totals 17 residues. The V and J ends lost 2 bases and 9 bases respectively, with 20 bases between them. The data stem from a study of human T cells and chemical hapten exposure. Study information: The sensitizing agent was 2% DPC, placed on approximately 2 cm by approximately 2 cm of upper inner arm skin. Recorded diagnoses among the mostly female patients were alopecia areata, totalis or universalis.

TCRdb re-called the RACE reads through MiXCR, storing one row per CDR3 protein. Among under 450,000 distinct CDR3 sequences listed, over 6% were seen once. Whole-study findings and limits: Relative to control repertoires, expanded TCRs gave rise to significantly more large CDR3 similarity clusters.

Time point denoted: patch test 2, 6 weeks after DPC sensitization. The sample's treatment: therapeutic diphenylcyclopropenone sensitization with weekly scalp DPC. Unfractionated whole blood served as the source for total RNA extraction. J is TRBJ1-6 and V is TRBV4-2; D is ambiguous. This clonotype was sampled from a woman aged 18-29 years with alopecia areata. Some clones in this sample may be carry-over from other donors' samples. This specimen was whole blood, taken in connection with sensitization to the hapten diphenylcyclopropenone (DPC). The chain's CDR3 is CASSQRKPGSKGSPLHF. CDR3 bases: TGTGCCAGCAGCCAACGCAAACCGGGGTCAAAAGGTTCACCCCTCCACTTT.